This entry features one T cell receptor beta chain sequence. Its specificity is unknown. Sequencing used immunoSEQ multiplex PCR; TCRdb keeps in-frame clones, though not all of them. The table lists roughly 140,000 clones, around 90% of them singletons. V was pared by 4 bases and J by 4 bases, with 25 bases of the junction left unmatched. There are 21 residues in the CDR3. The germline CDR1 and CDR2 sequences are LNHDA and SQIVND (reference sequence). The sample is drawn from a study of cytomegalovirus exposure and HLA in healthy donors. General study results and limits: A later analysis found first-cohort TCR clusters tended to co-occur in the 130 or so validation repertoires. There were 160 or so TCR beta chains listed as cytomegalovirus-associated.

The rearrangement links TRBV19 to TRBJ1-5; 7 nucleotides agree with TRBD1. Input material: PBMCs. The TCR sequence derives from a woman between 18 and 29 years old in good health and CMV-seropositive. The CDR3 sequence: CASSTPRDRAFHGAFNQPQHF. Here the CDR3 DNA reads TGTGCCAGTAGTACGCCCCGGGACAGAGCCTTCCACGGGGCCTTTAATCAGCCCCAGCATTTT.